This passage covers 14 T cell receptor beta chains from one sample sequenced in a study of PD-1 blockade in classical Hodgkin lymphoma. Time point denoted: cycle 4 day 1 (C4D1), after more than five weeks of nivolumab. Every single patient, without exception, relapsed after autologous stem cell transplantation, and brentuximab vedotin exposure varied. Profiled with immunoSEQ multiplex PCR; TCRdb holds only in-frame clones, not every one. The table has 20,000 to 30,000 clones, about 86% seen once. The specimen was peripheral blood mononuclear cells (PBMCs), collected before the fourth cycle of nivolumab. All receptors derive from a human donor with classical Hodgkin lymphoma.

This clone was seen once. CDR3 sequence reads: CASSPWTEYGNTIYF. DNA for the CDR3: TGTGCCAGCAGCCCCTGGACAGAGTATGGAAACACCATATATTTT. The rearrangement links TRBV5-6 to TRBJ1-3; D may be TRBD1 (6 bases). The CDR3 is 15 amino acids. Trimming took off 4 bases at V and 3 bases at J, with 14 bases between the two ends. The germline CDR1 and CDR2 sequences are SGHDT and YYEEEE.

The rearrangement links TRBV7-9 to TRBJ1-5, with a tentative D call TRBD1 (6 bases). V was shortened by 8 bases and J by 0 bases, with 11 bases between the two germline ends. This CDR3 contains 14 residues. Germline V CDR1 and CDR2: SEHNR, FQNEAQ (reference sequence). The CDR3 DNA sequence: TGTGCCAGCGGGGGCCTTTATAGCAATCAGCCCCAGCATTTT. Amino acids: CASGGLYSNQPQHF.

The J gene is TRBJ2-2, the V gene TRBV2, with D perhaps matching TRBD1 or TRBD2 (5 bases each). The CDR3 runs 16 residues. Germline assignment: CDR1 SNHLY and CDR2 FYNNEI. Trimming removed 4 bases at V and 5 bases at J, with 17 bases between. In DNA form, the CDR3 reads TGTGCCAGCAGTGGTGAGCGAGGGACCTTAACCGGGGAGCTGTTTTTT. Its translation is CASSGERGTLTGELFF.

The CDR3 here is CASRSAGGGYTF. For the CDR3, the DNA is TGTGCCAGCAGATCCGCAGGGGGCGGCTACACCTTC. The chain employs TRBV7-9 and TRBJ1-2; 8 positions agree with TRBD1. Germline V gives CDR1 SEHNR, CDR2 FQNEAQ (reference sequence). This CDR3 has 12 amino acids. V was clipped by 6 bases and J by 8 bases; unmatched bases: 5.

The chain recombines TRBV30 with TRBJ2-3, with D possibly matching TRBD2 (6 bases). There are 13 residues in the CDR3. V lost 2 bases and J lost 5, with 11 bases in between. Germline assignment: CDR1 GTSNPN and CDR2 SVGIG (reference sequence). DNA of the CDR3: TGTGCCTGGAGTCCCGGGACTTTAGATACGCAGTATTTT. This encodes CAWSPGTLDTQYF.

This chain connects TRBV7-6 to TRBJ1-2; tentative D call: TRBD1 (5 bases). This CDR3 has 18 amino acids. In germline, CDR1 is SGHVS, CDR2 FNYEAQ. Trimming cost V 3 bases and J 4 bases, with 24 bases left between them. In DNA, the CDR3 is TGTGCCAGCAGCTTGGCGGCGGGACTCTCTACCTCGGCCTATGGCTACACCTTC. This encodes CASSLAAGLSTSAYGYTF.

The chain recombines TRBV4-3 with TRBJ1-4; D is perhaps TRBD1 (5 bases). The ends were cut back, 0 bases at V and 7 bases at J, with 18 bases in the middle. CDR3 length: 17 amino acids. Germline assignment: CDR1 LGHNA and CDR2 YSLEER. The CDR3 region is CASSQDPSRGGGEKLFF. CDR3 bases: TGCGCCAGCAGCCAAGACCCTTCTCGGGGGGGTGGTGAAAAACTGTTTTTT.

The genes are TRBV5-1 and TRBJ1-1; 8 nucleotides match TRBD1. V lost 4 bases, J lost 6 bases, and 11 bases stayed unmatched. The germline gives CDR1 SGHRS, CDR2 YFSETQ. This CDR3 is built from 15 residues. This CDR3 is CASSPGGAGLSEAFF. CDR3 bases: TGCGCCAGCAGCCCAGGGGGCGCGGGATTGTCTGAAGCTTTCTTT.

The chain combines TRBV27 with TRBJ1-1; D perhaps matches TRBD1 (5 bases). The CDR3 is 15 amino acids. CDR1 and CDR2 (germline): MNHEY, SMNVEV (reference sequence). Trimming took 9 bases from V and 6 from J, leaving 23 bases between them. The CDR3 region has the DNA TGTGCCAGTCAAGCTCTGGGACTTTACCCCCCTGAAGCTTTCTTT. This codes for CASQALGLYPPEAFF.

This clone was observed a few times. The gene calls are TRBV2 and TRBJ2-7, with 7 bases lining up with TRBD1. Losses at the gene ends were 6 bases for V and 3 bases for J; bases not matched to a gene: 8. Germline loops: CDR1 SNHLY, CDR2 FYNNEI. The CDR3 extends over 14 amino acids. Here the CDR3 DNA reads TGTGCCAGCAGGGGCACAGGGGTCCTCTACGAGCAGTACTTC. Translated, it gives CASRGTGVLYEQYF.

The chain has TRBV28 and TRBJ1-1, with D possibly being TRBD1 (6 bases). V lost 1 base, J lost 4 bases, and 13 bases lay in between. This CDR3 region has 15 residues. Germline V gives CDR1 MDHEN, CDR2 SYDVKM. The CDR3 reads CASSLYRKGVTEAFF. The DNA of the CDR3 is TGTGCCAGCAGTTTATACCGAAAGGGGGTCACTGAAGCTTTCTTT.

This chain links TRBV9 with TRBJ1-2, with D tentatively TRBD1 (6 bases). The germline CDR1 and CDR2 sequences are SGDLS and YYNGEE. V was clipped by 4 bases and J by 4 bases, with 17 bases between them. The CDR3 spans 15 residues. In nucleotides, the CDR3 is TGTGCCAGCAGCTCCCGAGGACAGAGCCTCTATGGCTACACCTTC. Amino acid sequence: CASSSRGQSLYGYTF.

This clone was found a few times. This rearrangement joins TRBV5-1 to TRBJ2-1, with 11 bases that match TRBD2. Germline values: CDR1 SGHRS, CDR2 YFSETQ. J gave up 6 bases and V 3 bases, and 8 bases lay outside the gene matches. CDR3 length: 16 residues. DNA for the CDR3: TGCGCCAGCAGCTGGCTTTTAGCGGGAGGGGGCAATGAGCAGTTCTTC. It specifies CASSWLLAGGGNEQFF.

The chain couples TRBV30 to TRBJ1-1; 10 nucleotides match TRBD1. Germline trimming cut 0 bases from V and 3 bases from J; bases unmatched to any gene: 1. Germline V lookup: CDR1 GTSNPN, CDR2 SVGIG (reference sequence). This CDR3 region has 14 residues. DNA for the CDR3: TGTGCCTGGAGTGTGGGGACAGGGGACACTGAAGCTTTCTTT. It specifies CAWSVGTGDTEAFF.